This T cell receptor beta chain is drawn from a study of tumor-infiltrating lymphocytes in primary liver carcinoma. Study-wide background: Surgical resection served as treatment for the primary liver carcinoma of these patients. Tissue type made little difference to sample yields of roughly 3.65 to 7.5 million productive TCRbeta reads. The neoplasms were of stage T1-T3 N0M0, with dimensions of about 4.2 to 11 cm across.

TCR beta cDNA came from about 0.45 ug total RNA, primed with a constant-region primer. Researchers made the TCR beta libraries by running three nested multiplex PCR rounds with slightly modified ARM-PCR. The opening two PCR rounds, about 11 cycles each, paired TRBV1-TRBV30 forward primers with a C-beta reverse primer. Each CDR3 protein gets one entry after TCRdb re-called the multiplex PCR reads with MiXCR. This sample has some 180,000 distinct CDR3 sequences, with over 50% found just once. V lost 4 bases, J lost 8 bases, and 12 bases stayed unmatched. The CDR3 runs to 16 residues. In germline, CDR1 is SGHAT, CDR2 FQNNGV. In addition to blood RNA drawn from unsorted whole blood, germline DNA was extracted. The researchers drew about 4 milliliters of peripheral blood before surgery.

The receptor comes from a man in his forties with primary liver carcinoma and hepatitis B virus infection. The gene calls are TRBV11-2 and TRBJ2-1, with 9 bases identical to TRBD2. Sequenced sample: peripheral blood. The CDR3 loop is CASSSHPRGRVYEQFF. The CDR3 coding sequence is TGTGCCAGCAGCTCGCACCCCCGCGGGAGGGTCTATGAGCAGTTCTTC.